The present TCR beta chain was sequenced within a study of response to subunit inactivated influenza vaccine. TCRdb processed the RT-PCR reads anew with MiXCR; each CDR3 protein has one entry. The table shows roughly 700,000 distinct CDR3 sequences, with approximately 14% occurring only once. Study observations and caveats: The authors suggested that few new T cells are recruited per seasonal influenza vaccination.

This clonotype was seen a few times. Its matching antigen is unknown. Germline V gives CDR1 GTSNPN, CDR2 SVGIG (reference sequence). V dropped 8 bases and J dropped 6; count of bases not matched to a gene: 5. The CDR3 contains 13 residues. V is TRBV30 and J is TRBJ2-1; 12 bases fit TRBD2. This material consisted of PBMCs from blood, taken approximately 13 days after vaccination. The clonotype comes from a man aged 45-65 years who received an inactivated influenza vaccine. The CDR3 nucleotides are TGTGCCCACACTAGCGGGGGGATCAATGAGCAGTTCTTC. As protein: CAHTSGGINEQFF.